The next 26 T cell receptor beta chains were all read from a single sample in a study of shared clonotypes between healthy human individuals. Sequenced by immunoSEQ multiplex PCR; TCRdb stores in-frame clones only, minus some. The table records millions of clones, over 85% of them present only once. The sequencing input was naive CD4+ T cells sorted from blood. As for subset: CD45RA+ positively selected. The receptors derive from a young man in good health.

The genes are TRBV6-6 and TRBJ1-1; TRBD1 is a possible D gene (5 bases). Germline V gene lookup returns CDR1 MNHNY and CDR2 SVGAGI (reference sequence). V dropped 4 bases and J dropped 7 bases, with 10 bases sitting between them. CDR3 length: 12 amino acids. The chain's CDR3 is CASSWAGSEAFF. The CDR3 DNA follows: TGTGCCAGCAGTTGGGCAGGGAGTGAAGCTTTCTTT.

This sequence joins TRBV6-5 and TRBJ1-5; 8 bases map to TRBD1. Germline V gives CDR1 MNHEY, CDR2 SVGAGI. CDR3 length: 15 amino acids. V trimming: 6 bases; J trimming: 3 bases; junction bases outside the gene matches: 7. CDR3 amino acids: CASSETGVINQPQHF. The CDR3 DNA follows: TGTGCCAGCAGCGAGACAGGGGTAATCAATCAGCCCCAGCATTTT.

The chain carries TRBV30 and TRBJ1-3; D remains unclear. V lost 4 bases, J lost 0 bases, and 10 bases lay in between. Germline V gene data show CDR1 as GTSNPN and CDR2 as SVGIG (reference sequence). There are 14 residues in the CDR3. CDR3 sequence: CAWTFRPSGNTIYF. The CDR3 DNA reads TGTGCCTGGACCTTCAGGCCCTCTGGAAACACCATATATTTT.

CDR3 coding DNA: TGTGCCAGCAGCTTAAGGTCTAGCGGGCGAAGCACAGATACGCAGTATTTT. This encodes CASSLRSSGRSTDTQYF. The chain has TRBV7-8 and TRBJ2-3; TRBD2 aligns across 8 bases. This CDR3 contains 17 residues. V trimming: 2 bases; J trimming: 0 bases; junction bases outside the gene matches: 7. Germline V lookup: CDR1 SGHVS, CDR2 FQNEAQ.

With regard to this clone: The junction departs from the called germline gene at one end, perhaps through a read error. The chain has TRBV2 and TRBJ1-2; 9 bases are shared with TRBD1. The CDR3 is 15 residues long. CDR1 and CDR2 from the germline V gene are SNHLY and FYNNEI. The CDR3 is CASSEAPQGAVGYAF. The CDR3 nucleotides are TGTGCCAGCAGTGAAGCGCCACAGGGGGCTGTTGGCTACGCCTTC. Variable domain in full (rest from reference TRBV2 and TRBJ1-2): EPEVTQTPSHQVTQMGQEVILRCVPISNHLYFYWYRQILGQKVEFLVSFYNNEISEKSEIFDDQFSVERPDGSNFTLKIRSTKLEDSAMYFCASSEAPQGAVGYAFGSGTRLTVV.

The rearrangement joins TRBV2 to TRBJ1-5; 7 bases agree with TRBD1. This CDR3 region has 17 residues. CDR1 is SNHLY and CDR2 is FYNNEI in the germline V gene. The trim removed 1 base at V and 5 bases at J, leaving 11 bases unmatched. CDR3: CASSEGQGGYWYQPQHF. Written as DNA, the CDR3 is TGTGCCAGCAGTGAAGGTCAGGGGGGTTATTGGTATCAGCCCCAGCATTTT. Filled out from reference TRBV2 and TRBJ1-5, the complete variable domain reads EPEVTQTPSHQVTQMGQEVILRCVPISNHLYFYWYRQILGQKVEFLVSFYNNEISEKSEIFDDQFSVERPDGSNFTLKIRSTKLEDSAMYFCASSEGQGGYWYQPQHFGDGTRLSIL.

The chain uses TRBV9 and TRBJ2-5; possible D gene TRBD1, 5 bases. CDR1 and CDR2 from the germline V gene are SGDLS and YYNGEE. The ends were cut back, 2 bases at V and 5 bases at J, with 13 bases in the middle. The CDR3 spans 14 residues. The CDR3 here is CASSVDILGETQYF. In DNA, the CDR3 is TGTGCCAGCAGCGTGGACATCCTAGGGGAGACCCAGTACTTC.

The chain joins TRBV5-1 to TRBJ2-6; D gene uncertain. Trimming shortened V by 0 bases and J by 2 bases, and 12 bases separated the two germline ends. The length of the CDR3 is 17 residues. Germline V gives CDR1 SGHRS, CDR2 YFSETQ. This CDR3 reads CASSLAAGPPGANVLTF. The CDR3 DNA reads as TGCGCCAGCAGCTTGGCGGCAGGCCCTCCTGGGGCCAACGTCCTGACTTTC.

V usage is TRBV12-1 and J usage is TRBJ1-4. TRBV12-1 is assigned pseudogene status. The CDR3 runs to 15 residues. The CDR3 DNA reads TGTGCCCTCATTTCAACCGAAGGGTTTAATGAAAAACTGTTTTTT. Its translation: CALISTEGFNEKLFF.

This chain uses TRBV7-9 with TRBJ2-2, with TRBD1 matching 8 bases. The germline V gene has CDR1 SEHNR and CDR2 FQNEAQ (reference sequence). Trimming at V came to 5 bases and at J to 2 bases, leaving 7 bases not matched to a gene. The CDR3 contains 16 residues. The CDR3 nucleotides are TGTGCCAGCAGCCCCCTAGGACAGGGAAACACCGGGGAGCTGTTTTTT. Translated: CASSPLGQGNTGELFF. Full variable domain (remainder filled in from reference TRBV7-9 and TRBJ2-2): DTGVSQNPRHKITKRGQNVTFRCDPISEHNRLYWYRQTLGQGPEFLTYFQNEAQLEKSRLLSDRFSAERPKGSFSTLEIQRTEQGDSAMYLCASSPLGQGNTGELFFGEGSRLTVL.

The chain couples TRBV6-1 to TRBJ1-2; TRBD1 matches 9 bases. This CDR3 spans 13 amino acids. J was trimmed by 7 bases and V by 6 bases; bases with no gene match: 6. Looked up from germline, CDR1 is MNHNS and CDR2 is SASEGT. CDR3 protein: CASRPSDRGGYTF. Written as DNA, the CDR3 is TGTGCCAGCAGGCCCTCGGACAGGGGTGGCTACACCTTC.

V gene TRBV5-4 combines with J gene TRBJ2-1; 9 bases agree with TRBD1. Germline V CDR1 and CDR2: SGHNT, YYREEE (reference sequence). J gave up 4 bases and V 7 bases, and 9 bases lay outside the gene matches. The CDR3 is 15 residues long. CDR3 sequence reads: CASGKGQGTYNEQFF. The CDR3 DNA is TGTGCCAGCGGAAAGGGACAGGGTACGTACAATGAGCAGTTCTTC.

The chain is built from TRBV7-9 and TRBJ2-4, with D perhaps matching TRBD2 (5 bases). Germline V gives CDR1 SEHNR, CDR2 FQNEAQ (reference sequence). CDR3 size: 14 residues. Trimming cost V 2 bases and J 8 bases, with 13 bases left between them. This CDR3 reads CASSLSEGEDIQYF. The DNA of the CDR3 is TGTGCCAGCAGCTTATCAGAGGGCGAGGACATTCAGTACTTC.

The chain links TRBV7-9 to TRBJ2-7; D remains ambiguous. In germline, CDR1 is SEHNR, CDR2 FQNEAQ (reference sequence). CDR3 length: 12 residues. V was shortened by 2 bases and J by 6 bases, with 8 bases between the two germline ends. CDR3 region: CASSLTSVEQYF. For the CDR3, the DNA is TGTGCCAGCAGCTTAACCTCGGTCGAGCAGTACTTC.

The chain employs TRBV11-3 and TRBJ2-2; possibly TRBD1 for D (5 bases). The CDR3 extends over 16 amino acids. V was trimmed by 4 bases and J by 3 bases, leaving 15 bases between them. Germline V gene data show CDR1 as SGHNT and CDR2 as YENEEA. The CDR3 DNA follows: TGTGCCAGCAGCTCCGGACACATCTCCGACACCGGGGAGCTGTTTTTT. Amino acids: CASSSGHISDTGELFF.

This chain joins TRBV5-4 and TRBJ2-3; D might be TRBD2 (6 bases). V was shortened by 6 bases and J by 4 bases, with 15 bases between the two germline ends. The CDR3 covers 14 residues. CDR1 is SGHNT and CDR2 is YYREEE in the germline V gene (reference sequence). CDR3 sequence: CASTLLTGADTQYF. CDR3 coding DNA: TGTGCCAGCACCCTCCTGACGGGAGCAGATACGCAGTATTTT. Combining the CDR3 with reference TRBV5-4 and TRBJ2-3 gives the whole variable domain ETGVTQSPTHLIKTRGQQVTLRCSSQSGHNTVSWYQQALGQGPQFIFQYYREEENGRGNFPPRFSGLQFPNYSSELNVNALELDDSALYLCASTLLTGADTQYFGPGTRLTVL.

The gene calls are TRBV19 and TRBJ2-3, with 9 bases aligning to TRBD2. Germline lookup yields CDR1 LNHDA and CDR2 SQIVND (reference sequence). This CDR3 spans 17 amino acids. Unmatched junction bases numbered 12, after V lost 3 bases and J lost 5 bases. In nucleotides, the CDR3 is TGTGCCAGTAGTATCCCTGTACCAGCGGGGGGCCTAGATACGCAGTATTTT. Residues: CASSIPVPAGGLDTQYF.

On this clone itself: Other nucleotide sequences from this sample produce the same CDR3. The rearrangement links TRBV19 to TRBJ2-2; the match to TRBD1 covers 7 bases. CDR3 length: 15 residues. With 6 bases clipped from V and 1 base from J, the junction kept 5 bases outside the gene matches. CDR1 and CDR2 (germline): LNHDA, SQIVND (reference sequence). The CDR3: CASSRTGLNTGELFF. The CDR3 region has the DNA TGTGCCAGTAGCCGGACAGGATTGAACACCGGGGAGCTGTTTTTT.

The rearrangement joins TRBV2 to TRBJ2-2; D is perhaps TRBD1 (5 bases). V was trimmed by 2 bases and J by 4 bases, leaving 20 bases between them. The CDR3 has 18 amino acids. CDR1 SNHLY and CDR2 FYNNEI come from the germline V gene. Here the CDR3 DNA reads TGTGCCAGCAGTGAAAAGGAGAAAGGGGAATTGGGCACCGGGGAGCTGTTTTTT. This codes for CASSEKEKGELGTGELFF.

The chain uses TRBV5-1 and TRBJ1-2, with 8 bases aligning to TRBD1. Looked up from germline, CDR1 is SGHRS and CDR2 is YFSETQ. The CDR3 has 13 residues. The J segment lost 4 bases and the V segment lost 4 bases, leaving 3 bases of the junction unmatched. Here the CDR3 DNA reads TGCGCCAGCAGCGATGGACAGGGCTATGGCTACACCTTC. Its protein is CASSDGQGYGYTF.

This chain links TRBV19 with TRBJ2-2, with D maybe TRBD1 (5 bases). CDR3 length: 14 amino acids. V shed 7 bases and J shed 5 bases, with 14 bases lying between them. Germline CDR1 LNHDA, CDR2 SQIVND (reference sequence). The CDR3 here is CASIPGRWTGELFF. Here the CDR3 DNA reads TGTGCCAGTATCCCAGGGCGGTGGACCGGGGAGCTGTTTTTT.

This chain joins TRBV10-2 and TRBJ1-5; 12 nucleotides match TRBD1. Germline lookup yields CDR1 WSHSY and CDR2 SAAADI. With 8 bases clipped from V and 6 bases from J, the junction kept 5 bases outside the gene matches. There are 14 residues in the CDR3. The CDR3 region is CASRGQGAVQPQHF. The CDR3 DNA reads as TGCGCCAGCCGGGGACAGGGGGCGGTTCAGCCCCAGCATTTT.

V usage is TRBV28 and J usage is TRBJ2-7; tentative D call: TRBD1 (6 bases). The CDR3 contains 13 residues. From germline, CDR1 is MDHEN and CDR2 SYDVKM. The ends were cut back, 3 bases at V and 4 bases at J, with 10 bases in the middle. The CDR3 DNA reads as TGTGCCAGCAGTTTTAGGCAGGGGTACGAGCAGTACTTC. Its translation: CASSFRQGYEQYF.

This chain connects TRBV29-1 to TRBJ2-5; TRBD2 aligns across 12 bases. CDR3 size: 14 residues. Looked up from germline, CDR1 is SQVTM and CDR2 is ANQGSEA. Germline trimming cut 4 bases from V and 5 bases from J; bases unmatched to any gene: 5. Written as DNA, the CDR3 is TGCAGCGTTGCTAGCGGGGGGGCCGCGGAGACCCAGTACTTC. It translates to CSVASGGAAETQYF.

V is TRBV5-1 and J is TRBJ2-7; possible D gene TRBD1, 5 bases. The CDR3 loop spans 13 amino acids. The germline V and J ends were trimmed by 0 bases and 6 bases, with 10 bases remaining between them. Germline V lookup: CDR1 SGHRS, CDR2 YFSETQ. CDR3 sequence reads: CASSLAQGGEQYF. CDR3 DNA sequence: TGCGCCAGCAGCTTGGCGCAGGGCGGCGAGCAGTACTTC.

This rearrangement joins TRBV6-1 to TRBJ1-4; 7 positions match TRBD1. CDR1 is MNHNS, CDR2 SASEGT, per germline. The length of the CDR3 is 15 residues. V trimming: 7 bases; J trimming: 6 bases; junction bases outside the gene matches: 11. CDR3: CASKRKGQWDEKLFF. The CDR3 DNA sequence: TGTGCCAGCAAGAGGAAGGGACAGTGGGATGAAAAACTGTTTTTT.